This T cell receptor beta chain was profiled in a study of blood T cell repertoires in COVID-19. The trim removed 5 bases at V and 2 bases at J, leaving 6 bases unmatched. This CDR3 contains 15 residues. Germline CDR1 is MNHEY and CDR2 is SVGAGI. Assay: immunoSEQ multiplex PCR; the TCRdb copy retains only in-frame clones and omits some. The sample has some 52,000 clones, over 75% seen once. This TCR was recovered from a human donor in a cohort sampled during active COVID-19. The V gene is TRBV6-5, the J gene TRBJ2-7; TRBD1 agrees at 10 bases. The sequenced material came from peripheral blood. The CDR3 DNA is TGTGCCAGCAGTACGGCTGGACAGGGGGCCTACGAGCAGTACTTC. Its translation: CASSTAGQGAYEQYF.